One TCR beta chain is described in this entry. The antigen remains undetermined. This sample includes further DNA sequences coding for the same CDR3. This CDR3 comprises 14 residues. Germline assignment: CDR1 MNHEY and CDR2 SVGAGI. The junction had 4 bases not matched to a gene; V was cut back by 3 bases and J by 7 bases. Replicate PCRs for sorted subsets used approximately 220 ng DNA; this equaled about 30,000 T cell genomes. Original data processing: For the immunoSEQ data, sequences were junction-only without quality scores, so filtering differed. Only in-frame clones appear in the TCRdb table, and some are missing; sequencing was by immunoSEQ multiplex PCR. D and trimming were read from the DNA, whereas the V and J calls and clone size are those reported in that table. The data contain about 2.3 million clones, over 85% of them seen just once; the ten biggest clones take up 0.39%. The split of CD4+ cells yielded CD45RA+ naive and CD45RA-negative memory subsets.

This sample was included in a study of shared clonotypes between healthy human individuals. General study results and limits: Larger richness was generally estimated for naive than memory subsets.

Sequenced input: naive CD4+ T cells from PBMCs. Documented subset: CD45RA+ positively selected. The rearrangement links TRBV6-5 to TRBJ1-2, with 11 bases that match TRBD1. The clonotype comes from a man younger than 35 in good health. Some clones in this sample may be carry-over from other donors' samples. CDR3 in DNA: TGTGCCAGCAGTTATGGACAGGGGGCCGGTGGCTACACCTTC. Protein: CASSYGQGAGGYTF.